This T cell receptor beta chain is from a study of T-cell reconstitution after alpha-beta-depleted transplantation in children. The CDR3 extends over 15 amino acids. CDR1 is MNHEY, CDR2 SMNVEV, per germline (reference sequence). V shed 5 bases and J 8 bases; nucleotides not matched to a gene: 8. This clonotype was picked up many times. During its preparation, the TCRbeta library received unique molecular identifiers. Each CDR3 protein is one row after TCRdb ran MiXCR on the PCR reads. The sample holds 400,000 to 450,000 distinct CDR3 sequences, over 40% seen once. The chain uses TRBV27 and TRBJ2-1; TRBD2 agrees at 11 bases. The source of this sequence is a girl aged 2-10 years with aplastic anemia, due to receive a stem cell transplant. Sequenced here: PBMCs, sampled before TCRalphabeta/CD19-depleted stem cell transplant. This CDR3 reads CASSVSGRAWDEQFF. CDR3 DNA sequence: TGTGCCAGCAGTGTTAGCGGGAGGGCCTGGGATGAGCAGTTCTTC.